These 23 T cell receptor beta chains originate from one sample sequenced in a study of breast tumors, draining lymph nodes, adjacent tissues (dated by TCRdb to the mid-2010s). Library prep was done by multiplex PCR. The sequencer listed for this sample is Illumina HiSeq 2000. Starting from the raw public reads, TCRdb applied fastp trimming at Q25, assembled clones with MiXCR and retained in-frame beta chains. When rows share a CDR3 protein, they turn into one entry using the most common DNA and genes. The sample records tens of thousands of distinct CDR3 sequences, approximately 29% of which are singletons. Jointly, the top ten make up over 8% of the sample. Lymph node samples came from the axillary draining lymph nodes of breast cancer patients. The sample consisted of axillary lymph node tissue. All receptors derive from a female donor with breast cancer. Some clones in this sample may be carry-over from other donors' samples.

The chain combines TRBV6-1 with TRBJ1-1; possible D gene TRBD1, 5 bases. This CDR3 contains 13 residues. The V end was cut by 7 bases, the J end by 1 base, with 10 bases between. CDR1 is MNHNS and CDR2 is SASEGT in the germline V gene. CDR3 nucleotide sequence: TGTGCCAGCATGTTTGGGGGGAACACTGAAGCTTTCTTT. This gives the protein CASMFGGNTEAFF.

This clonotype was recorded many times. The CDR3 protein is CASSQDLTGNTIYF. As DNA, the CDR3 is TGTGCCAGCAGCCAAGACCTTACTGGAAACACCATATATTTT. V gene TRBV14 combines with J gene TRBJ1-3, with no clear D. CDR1 is SGHDN and CDR2 is FVKESK in the germline V gene. Trimming removed 0 bases from V and 2 bases from J, with 5 bases in between. The CDR3 covers 14 residues.

This chain joins TRBV11-1 and TRBJ2-2; D gene uncertain. Trimming stripped 1 base from V and 4 bases from J, with 10 bases between. Germline assignment: CDR1 SGHAT and CDR2 FQDESV (reference sequence). CDR3 size: 15 residues. CDR3 sequence: CASSLEGLATGELFF. The CDR3 nucleotides read TGTGCCAGCAGCTTAGAAGGGCTGGCCACCGGGGAGCTGTTTTTT. Full variable domain (rest looked up from reference TRBV11-1 and TRBJ2-2): EAEVAQSPRYKITEKSQAVAFWCDPISGHATLYWYRQILGQGPELLVQFQDESVVDDSQLPKDRFSAERLKGVDSTLKIQPAELGDSAMYLCASSLEGLATGELFFGEGSRLTVL.

V is TRBV4-3 and J is TRBJ1-2; 8 bases match TRBD1. The CDR3 sequence is 17 residues long. From germline, CDR1 is LGHNA and CDR2 YSLEER. The V and J ends lost 1 base and 2 bases, in that order; junction bases with no gene match: 9. The CDR3 region has the DNA TGCGCCAGCAGCCAAGGACAGACAGGGGAAGAGAACTATGGCTACACCTTC. It codes for CASSQGQTGEENYGYTF.

As to this clonotype: A much larger clone lies a single base off, so this may be a read error. The chain joins TRBV6-5 to TRBJ1-4; D is possibly TRBD1 (6 bases). The CDR3 sequence is 15 residues long. Trimming stripped 5 bases from V and 7 bases from J, with 17 bases between. Germline V gene data show CDR1 as MNHEY and CDR2 as SVGAGI. In nucleotides, the CDR3 is TGTGCCAGCAGTCCAACTCCGGGACAAGCTGAAAAACTGTTTTTT. This encodes CASSPTPGQAEKLFF.

The chain uses TRBV5-8 and TRBJ2-3, with D perhaps TRBD1 (6 bases). Germline assignment: CDR1 SGHTS and CDR2 YDEGEE. V lost 4 bases, J lost 4 bases, and 13 bases lay in between. The CDR3 has 14 residues. DNA of the CDR3: TGTGCCAGCAGCCATGCCTGGACAGCAGATACGCAGTATTTT. It specifies CASSHAWTADTQYF.

V is TRBV6-2 or TRBV6-3 and J is TRBJ2-5; D assignment may be TRBD1 or TRBD2 (5 bases each). V was trimmed by 6 bases and J by 5 bases, leaving 19 bases between them. The germline V gene has CDR1 MNHEY and CDR2 SVGEGT. The CDR3 runs 15 residues. The CDR3 nucleotides read TGTGCCAGCAGGAAACGGACAACAGGAGGTGAGACCCAGTACTTC. Translating gives CASRKRTTGGETQYF.

This clonotype was counted many times. The chain couples TRBV9 to TRBJ2-7, with D unclear. From germline, CDR1 is SGDLS and CDR2 YYNGEE. V lost 3 bases, J lost 4 bases, and 11 bases lay in between. The CDR3 sequence is 13 residues long. CDR3 region: CASSDSNGYEQYF. Written as DNA, the CDR3 is TGTGCCAGCAGCGACAGCAACGGGTACGAGCAGTACTTC.

As regards this clonotype: A much larger clonotype is one base distant, so this may be a read error. CDR3 amino acids: CASSVEGNRENTSEQYF. CDR3 bases: TGTGCCAGCAGCGTCGAGGGCAACAGGGAGAATACCTCCGAGCAGTACTTC. The V call is TRBV9, the J call TRBJ2-7; D might be TRBD1 (6 bases). The germline CDR1 and CDR2 sequences are SGDLS and YYNGEE. The CDR3 length is 17 residues. Trimming left V 2 bases short and J 6 bases short, with 24 bases between.

There are many counts of this clonotype. This chain joins TRBV7-9 and TRBJ2-7, with a tentative D call TRBD2 (5 bases). Looked up from germline, CDR1 is SEHNR and CDR2 is FQNEAQ (reference sequence). CDR3 length: 13 amino acids. With 3 bases removed from V and 7 bases from J, the gap between germline ends came to 13 bases. CDR3 residues: CASSFPGSWEQYF. CDR3 DNA: TGTGCCAGCAGCTTCCCGGGATCGTGGGAGCAGTACTTC.

This clonotype was detected only a few times. A read error is possible here, since a much larger clone lies one base away. The conserved closing phenylalanine or tryptophan is absent in this CDR3, likely reflecting a read error. This sequence joins TRBV12-3 or TRBV12-4 and TRBJ2-7, with D maybe TRBD1 (6 bases). This CDR3 is 12 amino acids long. V was clipped by 7 bases and J by 5 bases, with 12 bases between them. The CDR3 region has the DNA TGTGCCAGCAAAACAACAGGGAACGAGCAGTACTCC. Encoded protein: CASKTTGNEQYS.

This clonotype was detected ten times or more. This may stem from a read error, because a much larger clone lies one nucleotide away. This chain links TRBV7-9 with TRBJ2-5; TRBD1 aligns across 7 bases. Germline assignment: CDR1 SEHNR and CDR2 FQNEAQ (reference sequence). The length of the CDR3 is 17 residues. The CDR3 protein is CASSFFVGQSYQEPQYF. The CDR3 coding sequence is TGTGCCAGCAGCTTCTTCGTGGGACAGTCCTACCAAGAGCCCCAGTACTTC.

As regards this clonotype: This sequence may be a read error, since a much larger clone differs from it by one base. The J gene is TRBJ2-6, the V gene TRBV7-3, with TRBD1 as a possible D gene (6 bases). From germline, CDR1 is SGHTA and CDR2 FQGTGA. There are 15 residues in the CDR3. The CDR3 nucleotides read TGTGCCAGCAGCTTAATGGGGGCCGGGGCCAACGTCCTGCCTTTC. It specifies CASSLMGAGANVLPF.

A word on this clonotype: Being one base from a much bigger clone, this may be a read error. The rearrangement uses TRBV19 and TRBJ2-1, with TRBD2 matching over 9 bases. The CDR3 runs to 17 residues. CDR1 and CDR2 (germline): LNHDA, SQIVND (reference sequence). CDR3 sequence: CASSIDDPGLAYNEQSF. The CDR3 coding sequence is TGTGCCAGTAGTATAGACGATCCGGGACTAGCTTACAATGAGCAGTCCTTC.

Notes on this clonotype: A clone one base away is much larger, so this may be a read error. This rearrangement joins TRBV7-2 to TRBJ2-7; 9 positions agree with TRBD2. After removal of 5 bases from V and 3 bases from J, the junction contained 2 bases not matched to a gene. CDR1 SGHTA and CDR2 FQGNSA come from the germline V gene. The CDR3 extends over 13 amino acids. The CDR3 DNA reads TGTGCCAGCAGCCCAGCGGGGGGCTACGAGCAGTACTTC. This translates into CASSPAGGYEQYF.

This clonotype was seen many times. An end of the junction differs from the germline gene, which may be a read error. This sequence joins TRBV6-1 and TRBJ1-3; D unclear. The CDR3 loop spans 12 amino acids. CDR1 MNHNS and CDR2 SASEGT come from the germline V gene. This chain's CDR3 is CASSDQQDQGNF. CDR3 sequence (DNA): TGTGCCAGCAGTGATCAGCAGGACCAAGGTAACTTT.

The chain couples TRBV5-5 to TRBJ2-5; D could derive from TRBD1 or TRBD2 (5 bases each). Germline V gives CDR1 SGHKS, CDR2 YYEKEE (reference sequence). The CDR3 covers 17 residues. Trimming took off 4 bases at V and 1 base at J, with 20 bases between the two ends. The chain's CDR3 is CASSQAFPPGTQETQYF. The CDR3 DNA sequence: TGTGCCAGCAGCCAGGCCTTTCCCCCCGGGACCCAAGAGACCCAGTACTTC.

This clonotype has a count of ten or more. The chain has TRBV14 and TRBJ2-1, with 7 bases aligning to TRBD2. Germline CDR1 reads SGHDN; CDR2 reads FVKESK. Trimming cost V 5 bases and J 2 bases; bases outside gene matches: 3. This CDR3 region has 14 residues. DNA for the CDR3: TGTGCCAGCAGCTGGAGCGGGACCTACAATGAGCAGTTCTTC. Protein: CASSWSGTYNEQFF.

This clonotype was counted at least ten times. This chain uses TRBV14 with TRBJ2-1; D not certain. Trimming cost V 1 base and J 0 bases, with 7 bases left between them. The CDR3 is made up of 15 amino acids. The germline V gene has CDR1 SGHDN and CDR2 FVKESK. This chain's CDR3 is CASSQAVSSYNEQFF. CDR3 bases: TGTGCCAGCAGCCAAGCAGTAAGCTCCTACAATGAGCAGTTCTTC. The whole variable domain, remainder taken from reference TRBV14 and TRBJ2-1, is EAGVTQFPSHSVIEKGQTVTLRCDPISGHDNLYWYRRVMGKEIKFLLHFVKESKQDESGMPNNRFLAERTGGTYSTLKVQPAELEDSGVYFCASSQAVSSYNEQFFGPGTRLTVL.

In this sample, this clonotype turned up a few times. The V and J genes are TRBV3-1 and TRBJ2-6; no definite D call. The CDR3 has 15 amino acids. Trimming took 7 bases from V and 0 from J, leaving 10 bases between them. CDR1 LGHDT and CDR2 YNNKEL come from the germline V gene (reference sequence). In DNA form, the CDR3 reads TGTGCCAGCACCCCCTATGGCTCTGGGGCCAACGTCCTGACTTTC. Translating gives CASTPYGSGANVLTF. The full variable domain, with the rest looked up from reference TRBV3-1 and TRBJ2-6, is DTAVSQTPKYLVTQMGNDKSIKCEQNLGHDTMYWYKQDSKKFLKIMFSYNNKELIINETVPNRFSPKSPDKAHLNLHINSLELGDSAVYFCASTPYGSGANVLTFGAGSRLTVL.

This clonotype was seen only a few times. This chain joins TRBV6-2 or TRBV6-3 and TRBJ2-6; 9 bases map to TRBD2. This CDR3 is built from 16 residues. Germline loops: CDR1 MNHEY, CDR2 SVGEGT. V gave up 4 bases and J gave up 2 bases; unmatched junction bases: 3. This CDR3 is CASSSRGGTGANVLTF. The CDR3 coding sequence is TGTGCCAGCAGTTCGCGGGGGGGGACTGGGGCCAACGTCCTGACTTTC.

This clonotype was recorded many times. V and J are TRBV25-1 and TRBJ1-6; 8 bases line up with TRBD1. Germline V CDR1 and CDR2: MGHDK, SYGVNS. This CDR3 is 15 amino acids long. Trimming cost V 3 bases and J 6 bases; bases outside gene matches: 4. The CDR3 DNA reads as TGTGCCAGCAGTGAGGCAGGGGGCGGTAATTCACCCCTCCACTTT. This encodes CASSEAGGGNSPLHF.

This clonotype was counted ten times or more. This chain connects TRBV2 to TRBJ1-5; 7 positions match TRBD1. This CDR3 has 14 residues. Germline V gives CDR1 SNHLY, CDR2 FYNNEI. V lost 4 bases, J lost 5 bases, and 5 bases stayed unmatched. CDR3 protein: CASSGQGPDQPQHF. The CDR3, as DNA: TGTGCCAGCAGTGGACAGGGTCCGGATCAGCCCCAGCATTTT.